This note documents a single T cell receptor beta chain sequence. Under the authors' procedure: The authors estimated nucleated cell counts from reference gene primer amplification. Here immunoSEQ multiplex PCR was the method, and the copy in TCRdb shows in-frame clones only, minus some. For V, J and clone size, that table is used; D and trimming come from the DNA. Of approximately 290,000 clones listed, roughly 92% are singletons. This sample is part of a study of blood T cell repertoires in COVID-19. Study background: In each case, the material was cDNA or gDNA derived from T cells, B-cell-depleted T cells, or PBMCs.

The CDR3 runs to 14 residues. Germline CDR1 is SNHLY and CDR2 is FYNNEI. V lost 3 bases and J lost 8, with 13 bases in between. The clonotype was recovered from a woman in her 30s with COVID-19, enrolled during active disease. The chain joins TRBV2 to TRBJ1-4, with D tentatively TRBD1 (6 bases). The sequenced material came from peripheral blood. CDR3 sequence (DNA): TGTGCCAGCAGTGACGGGGGGCAGGGAGAAAAACTGTTTTTT. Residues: CASSDGGQGEKLFF.